Presented here are 26 T cell receptor beta chains from one specimen sequenced in a study of shared clonotypes between healthy human individuals. Generated by immunoSEQ multiplex PCR, the TCRdb table keeps only in-frame clones and is missing some. The sample lists some 2 million clones, 90% to 95% occurring once. The sample was naive CD4+ T cells sorted from blood. Subset indicated: CD45RA+ positively selected. The receptors come from a man aged 18 to 30 in good health.

On this clone itself: The sample contains more than one DNA sequence encoding this CDR3. V usage is TRBV29-1 and J usage is TRBJ1-1; TRBD1 matches at 7 bases. V lost 5 bases to trimming and J lost 1 base; unmatched junction nucleotides: 4. CDR1 is SQVTM and CDR2 is ANQGSEA in the germline V gene. The CDR3 covers 13 residues. CDR3 protein: CSVHRGGNTEAFF. For the CDR3, the DNA is TGCAGCGTTCACAGGGGAGGGAACACTGAAGCTTTCTTT.

The rearrangement joins TRBV29-1 to TRBJ1-5; 10 positions agree with TRBD1. This CDR3 contains 13 residues. Germline CDR1 and CDR2: SQVTM and ANQGSEA. With V trimmed by 4 bases and J by 7 bases, 4 bases remained unmatched. The CDR3 spells CSVGQGAGQPQHF. The CDR3 region has the DNA TGCAGCGTTGGACAGGGGGCAGGGCAGCCCCAGCATTTT.

This clone was counted a single time. The chain employs TRBV19 and TRBJ1-1, with TRBD1 matching over 8 bases. V was clipped by 6 bases and J by 2 bases; unmatched bases: 5. Germline V gene sequence: CDR1 LNHDA, CDR2 SQIVND (reference sequence). This CDR3 region has 14 residues. For the CDR3, the DNA is TGTGCCAGTAGGACGACAGGGGTTAACACTGAAGCTTTCTTT. Amino acids: CASRTTGVNTEAFF.

The rearrangement joins TRBV2 to TRBJ2-5; 7 bases agree with TRBD2. This CDR3 is 13 amino acids long. CDR1 is SNHLY, CDR2 FYNNEI, per germline. The junction had 5 bases not matched to a gene; V was cut back by 6 bases and J by 4 bases. The CDR3 sequence: CASRGGALETQYF. The CDR3 DNA follows: TGTGCCAGCAGGGGAGGGGCCTTAGAGACCCAGTACTTC.

The chain couples TRBV12-5 to TRBJ1-2, with D unclear. V was shortened by 0 bases and J by 8 bases, with 16 bases between the two germline ends. The CDR3 is 15 residues long. The V gene's germline CDR1 is LGHNT and CDR2 FRNRAP. The CDR3 sequence: CASGLVPSQVGGYTF. In nucleotides, the CDR3 is TGTGCTAGTGGTTTGGTACCGTCGCAGGTGGGGGGCTACACCTTC.

CDR3 nucleotides: TGTGCCAGCAACCCGAGAGGGTTTTGTTGTTACCTGAGGTTCTTC. It translates to CASNPRGFCCYLRFF. The chain couples TRBV6-4 to TRBJ2-1; weak D call: TRBD2 (5 bases). The CDR3 totals 15 residues. Trimming stripped 7 bases from V and 15 bases from J, with 28 bases between. CDR1 and CDR2 (germline): MRHNA, SNTAGT.

The V and J genes are TRBV5-1 and TRBJ2-5; 7 bases map to TRBD1. In germline, CDR1 is SGHRS, CDR2 YFSETQ. Trimming took 4 bases from V and 1 from J; bases not matched to a gene: 7. CDR3 size: 15 residues. The CDR3 DNA follows: TGCGCCAGCAGCGCTCAGGGGGAGTCCCAAGAGACCCAGTACTTC. This translates into CASSAQGESQETQYF.

As concerns this clone: The germline gene is not matched at one end of the junction; a read error may be the cause. This specimen includes other DNA sequences encoding the same CDR3. The chain recombines TRBV7-7 with TRBJ1-1; possibly TRBD1 for D (5 bases). This CDR3 spans 13 amino acids. CDR1 is SSHAT, CDR2 FNYEAQ, per germline (reference sequence). The CDR3 DNA reads as TGTGCTAGCAGCACGGGACCGAACACTGAAGCTTTCTTT. Translated, it gives CASSTGPNTEAFF.

This chain uses TRBV5-1 with TRBJ1-4, with D perhaps TRBD1 (5 bases). The germline V gene encodes CDR1 SGHRS and CDR2 YFSETQ. V shed 0 bases and J shed 8 bases, with 11 bases lying between them. The CDR3 length is 14 residues. The CDR3 nucleotides are TGCGCCAGCAGCTTGGCGGAGGGGTCCGAAAAACTGTTTTTT. Translating it yields CASSLAEGSEKLFF. Filled out from reference TRBV5-1 and TRBJ1-4, the complete variable domain reads KAGVTQTPRYLIKTRGQQVTLSCSPISGHRSVSWYQQTPGQGLQFLFEYFSETQRNKGNFPGRFSGRQFSNSRSEMNVSTLELGDSALYLCASSLAEGSEKLFFGSGTQLSVL.

This chain connects TRBV12-5 to TRBJ2-7, with TRBD1 matching 10 bases. The CDR3 contains 17 residues. The V gene's germline CDR1 is LGHNT and CDR2 FRNRAP. The ends lost 5 bases at V and 4 bases at J; junction bases unmatched: 14. The CDR3 region has the DNA TGTGCTAGTGGTACCCTACCTCCGGGACAGGGGTTTTACGAGCAGTACTTC. It specifies CASGTLPPGQGFYEQYF.

The V and J genes are TRBV2 and TRBJ1-1, with D uncertain. The CDR3 contains 12 residues. Germline V CDR1 and CDR2: SNHLY, FYNNEI. V shed 6 bases and J shed 1 base, with 6 bases lying between them. CDR3 coding DNA: TGTGCCAGCAGGGAGTCGAACACTGAAGCTTTCTTT. Protein: CASRESNTEAFF.

The V and J genes are TRBV30 and TRBJ2-2, with a possible D match to TRBD1 (5 bases). CDR3 size: 13 residues. Trimming stripped 4 bases from V and 4 bases from J, with 10 bases between. The germline CDR1 and CDR2 sequences are GTSNPN and SVGIG (reference sequence). CDR3 in amino acids: CAWTETATGELFF. CDR3 DNA sequence: TGTGCCTGGACGGAGACAGCCACCGGGGAGCTGTTTTTT.

The rearrangement links TRBV11-2 to TRBJ2-5, with 11 nucleotides matching TRBD2. The end of the DNA aligns better with TRBJ2-7, so the J call may be wrong. Per the germline V gene, CDR1 is SGHAT and CDR2 is FQNNGV. This CDR3 is 16 amino acids long. CDR3 nucleotide sequence: TGTGCCAGCAGCTTTGGACTAGCGGGTGGGGCCTACGAGCAGTACTTC. Its protein is CASSFGLAGGAYEQYF.

The chain has TRBV10-1 and TRBJ2-6, with TRBD1 as a possible D gene (5 bases). CDR1 is WNHNN and CDR2 is SYGVQD in the germline V gene (reference sequence). The CDR3 totals 18 residues. Trimming pared 8 bases from V and 1 base from J, leaving 21 bases between. CDR3 in amino acids: CASPEPRQLTSGANVLTF. The CDR3 DNA is TGCGCCAGCCCCGAGCCTAGACAGTTAACATCTGGGGCCAACGTCCTGACTTTC.

This rearrangement joins TRBV7-2 to TRBJ2-7, with 8 bases fitting TRBD2. This CDR3 region has 15 residues. Trimming cost V 5 bases and J 2 bases; bases outside gene matches: 8. Germline V gene lookup returns CDR1 SGHTA and CDR2 FQGNSA. The CDR3 spells CASSPRLAPPYEQYF. As DNA, the CDR3 is TGTGCCAGCAGCCCGCGACTAGCGCCTCCCTACGAGCAGTACTTC.

The chain has TRBV4-2 and TRBJ2-7; tentative D call: TRBD1 (6 bases). From germline, CDR1 is LGHNA and CDR2 YNFKEQ. Trimming shortened V by 1 base and J by 2 bases, and 15 bases separated the two germline ends. CDR3 size: 16 residues. The CDR3 region has the DNA TGTGCCAGCAGCCAAGGGCCGACGGACAGCACCTACGAGCAGTACTTC. This gives the protein CASSQGPTDSTYEQYF.

V and J are TRBV28 and TRBJ2-7; either TRBD1 or TRBD2 may supply D (5 bases each). Germline V gives CDR1 MDHEN, CDR2 SYDVKM. V gave up 6 bases and J gave up 7 bases, with 19 bases separating them. The CDR3 is 14 amino acids. The CDR3 DNA follows: TGTGCCAGCAGCCTCCGGTCCGGGACCGCAGAGCAGTACTTC. The encoded protein is CASSLRSGTAEQYF. The full variable domain, completed using reference TRBV28 and TRBJ2-7, is DVKVTQSSRYLVKRTGEKVFLECVQDMDHENMFWYRQDPGLGLRLIYFSYDVKMKEKGDIPEGYSVSREKKERFSLILESASTNQTSMYLCASSLRSGTAEQYFGPGTRLTVT.

The chain joins TRBV4-2 to TRBJ2-5, with TRBD2 as a possible D gene (6 bases). There are 17 residues in the CDR3. Germline V lookup: CDR1 LGHNA, CDR2 YNFKEQ. Trimming pared 0 bases from V and 0 bases from J, leaving 14 bases between. The CDR3 reads CASSQDPGTFYQETQYF. The DNA for the CDR3 is TGTGCCAGCAGCCAAGACCCCGGGACTTTCTACCAAGAGACCCAGTACTTC.

The chain joins TRBV5-1 to TRBJ2-5; 9 bases are a match to TRBD1. The V gene end was trimmed by 1 base and the J gene end by 1 base; junction bases not matched to a gene: 5. Looked up from germline, CDR1 is SGHRS and CDR2 is YFSETQ. The CDR3 runs 16 residues. The CDR3 loop is CASSLRGQGFQETQYF. The CDR3 DNA follows: TGCGCCAGCAGCTTGAGGGGACAGGGCTTCCAAGAGACCCAGTACTTC.

The chain joins TRBV9 to TRBJ1-5; unclear D gene. The CDR3 covers 14 residues. Trimming removed 3 bases from V and 0 bases from J, with 7 bases in between. CDR1 and CDR2 (germline): SGDLS, YYNGEE. Written as DNA, the CDR3 is TGTGCCAGCAGCGGCAGATATAGCAATCAGCCCCAGCATTTT. It translates to CASSGRYSNQPQHF. The variable domain in full, with the rest retrieved from reference TRBV9 and TRBJ1-5, is DSGVTQTPKHLITATGQRVTLRCSPRSGDLSVYWYQQSLDQGLQFLIQYYNGEERAKGNILERFSAQQFPDLHSELNLSSLELGDSALYFCASSGRYSNQPQHFGDGTRLSIL.

The genes are TRBV5-8 and TRBJ2-7; D ambiguous. Germline V gene lookup returns CDR1 SGHTS and CDR2 YDEGEE. V was cut by 2 bases and J by 3 bases, with 9 bases left in between. The CDR3 has 13 amino acids. The CDR3 region has the DNA TGTGCCAGCAGCTTTGACACGTTCTACGAGCAGTACTTC. Amino acids: CASSFDTFYEQYF.

About this clone: This specimen includes other DNA sequences encoding the same CDR3. V is TRBV2 and J is TRBJ2-3; D is possibly TRBD1 or TRBD2 (6 bases each). In germline, CDR1 is SNHLY, CDR2 FYNNEI. The CDR3 has 13 residues. V was clipped by 8 bases and J by 1 base, with 10 bases between them. The CDR3 DNA reads TGTGCCAGCCCTAGGGGGGGCACAGATACGCAGTATTTT. Encoded protein: CASPRGGTDTQYF.

The rearrangement joins TRBV30 to TRBJ2-7; no clear D. The CDR3 consists of 14 residues. Trimming took off 1 base at V and 8 bases at J, with 18 bases between the two ends. Germline-derived CDR1 and CDR2 are GTSNPN and SVGIG (reference sequence). The CDR3 spells CAWSAIGPQEKQYF. The CDR3 DNA sequence: TGTGCCTGGAGTGCCATCGGGCCACAAGAAAAGCAGTACTTC.

V usage is TRBV2 and J usage is TRBJ1-4; D is undetermined. The CDR3 loop spans 15 amino acids. The germline V gene encodes CDR1 SNHLY and CDR2 FYNNEI. V was cut by 4 bases and J by 0 bases, with 9 bases left in between. The DNA for the CDR3 is TGTGCCAGCAGTGCCGACACTGCAACTAATGAAAAACTGTTTTTT. Its translation is CASSADTATNEKLFF.

V usage is TRBV6-5 and J usage is TRBJ1-2; TRBD1 might be the D (5 bases). CDR1 is MNHEY and CDR2 is SVGAGI in the germline V gene. V shed 7 bases and J shed 5 bases, with 17 bases lying between them. The CDR3 spans 14 residues. The CDR3 DNA is TGTGCCAGCAACTCTCAGGGCAGGGTTTATGGCTACACCTTC. Amino acid sequence: CASNSQGRVYGYTF.

The V gene is TRBV28, the J gene TRBJ1-2; D gene uncertain. This CDR3 is 16 amino acids long. Trimming stripped 5 bases from V and 1 base from J, with 17 bases between. Germline V gene lookup returns CDR1 MDHEN and CDR2 SYDVKM. CDR3 in DNA: TGTGCCAGCAGTCGCCGGATAGGATCAAGTAACTATGGCTACACCTTC. It translates to CASSRRIGSSNYGYTF.